This TCR beta chain was documented in a study of T cells in tuberculosis. At the level of the study: Sequenced TCRs come from CD1B-GMM tetramer-binding T cells.

Libraries were prepared by immunoSEQ multiplex PCR; TCRdb keeps only in-frame clonotypes and omits some of them. The sample gives 85,000 to 100,000 clones, under 95% of which show up once; approximately 2% is in the top ten. The table lists this clone with a few counts. At one of its ends the junction is not consistent with the germline gene, which may arise from a read error. Cells were sorted from thawed PBMC rested overnight and stained with GMM-loaded CD1B tetramer, viability dye and anti-CD3. The lipid loaded on the CD1B tetramers was C32 glucose monomycolate from Rhodococcus equi. The germline CDR1 and CDR2 sequences are ENHRY and SYGVKD. The CDR3 is 14 residues long.

V and J are TRBV10-3 and TRBJ2-3, with 9 nucleotides matching TRBD2. This sequence was found in an adult woman with latent tuberculosis. The sample was CD1b-GMM tetramer-negative cells sorted from PBMCs. The CDR3 loop reads CAIKERGDTGTQYF. CDR3 DNA: TGTGCCATCAAGGAGCGGGGGGACACAGGTACGCAGTATTTT.